This TCR beta chain was recorded in a study of T cell changes during pregnancy in multiple sclerosis. After removal of 1 base from V and 5 bases from J, the junction contained 11 bases not matched to a gene. CDR3 length: 17 amino acids. CDR1 is SGHVS, CDR2 FQNEAQ, per germline. Here immunoSEQ multiplex PCR was the method, and the copy in TCRdb shows in-frame clones only, minus some. This table holds around 120,000 clones, about nine tenths found once. The rearrangement links TRBV7-8 to TRBJ1-5; 7 bases match TRBD1. The receptor was isolated from a female donor with multiple sclerosis, enrolled in a pregnancy study. The source was peripheral blood, collected after pregnancy. As DNA, the CDR3 is TGTGCCAGCAGCTTAGAAATTGAACAGGGGATTTATCAGCCCCAGCATTTT. The encoded protein is CASSLEIEQGIYQPQHF.